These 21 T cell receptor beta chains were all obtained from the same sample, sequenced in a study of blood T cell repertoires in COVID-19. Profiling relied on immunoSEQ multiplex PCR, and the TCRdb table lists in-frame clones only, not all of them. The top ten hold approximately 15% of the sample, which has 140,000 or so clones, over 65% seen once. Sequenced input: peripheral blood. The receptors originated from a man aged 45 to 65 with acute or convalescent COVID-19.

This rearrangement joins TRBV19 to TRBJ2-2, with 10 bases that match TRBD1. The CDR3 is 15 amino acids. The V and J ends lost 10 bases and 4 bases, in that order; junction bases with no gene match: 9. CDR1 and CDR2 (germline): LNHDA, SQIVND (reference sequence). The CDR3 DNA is TGTGCCACCGACCTCCGGGACAGGGGCACCGGGGAGCTGTTTTTT. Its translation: CATDLRDRGTGELFF. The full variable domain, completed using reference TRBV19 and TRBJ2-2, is DGGITQSPKYLFRKEGQNVTLSCEQNLNHDAMYWYRQDPGQGLRLIYYSQIVNDFQKGDIAEGYSVSREKKESFPLTVTSAQKNPTAFYLCATDLRDRGTGELFFGEGSRLTVL.

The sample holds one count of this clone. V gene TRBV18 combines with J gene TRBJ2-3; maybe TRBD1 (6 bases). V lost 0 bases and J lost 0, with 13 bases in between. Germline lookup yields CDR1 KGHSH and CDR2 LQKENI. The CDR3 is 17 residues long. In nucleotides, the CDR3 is TGTGCCAGCTCACCACCCTCGGTAGGGGGTAGCACAGATACGCAGTATTTT. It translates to CASSPPSVGGSTDTQYF. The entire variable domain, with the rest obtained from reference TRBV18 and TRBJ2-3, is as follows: NAGVMQNPRHLVRRRGQEARLRCSPMKGHSHVYWYRQLPEEGLKFMVYLQKENIIDESGMPKERFSAEFPKEGPSILRIQQVVRGDSAAYFCASSPPSVGGSTDTQYFGPGTRLTVL.

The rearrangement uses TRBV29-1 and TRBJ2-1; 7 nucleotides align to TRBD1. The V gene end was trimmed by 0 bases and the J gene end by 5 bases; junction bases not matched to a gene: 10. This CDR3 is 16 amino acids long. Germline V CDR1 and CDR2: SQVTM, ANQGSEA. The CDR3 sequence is CSVEDPDRVTHNEQFF. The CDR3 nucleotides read TGCAGCGTTGAAGATCCCGACAGGGTTACCCACAATGAGCAGTTCTTC.

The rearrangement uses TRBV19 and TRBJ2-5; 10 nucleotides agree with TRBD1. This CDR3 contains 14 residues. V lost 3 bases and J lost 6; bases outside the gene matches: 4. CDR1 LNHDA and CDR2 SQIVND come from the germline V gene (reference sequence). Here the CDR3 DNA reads TGTGCCAGTAGTATGGGGACAGGGGCGAAGACCCAGTACTTC. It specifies CASSMGTGAKTQYF.

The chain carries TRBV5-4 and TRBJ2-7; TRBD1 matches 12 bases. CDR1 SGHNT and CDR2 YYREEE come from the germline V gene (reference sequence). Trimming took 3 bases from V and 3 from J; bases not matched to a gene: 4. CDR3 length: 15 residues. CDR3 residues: CASSSGTGGFYEQYF. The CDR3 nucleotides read TGTGCCAGCAGCTCGGGGACAGGGGGCTTCTACGAGCAGTACTTC.

Written as DNA, the CDR3 is TGTGCCAGCAGTGGGACTAGCGGGGAGAGCGAGCAGTTCTTC. It translates to CASSGTSGESEQFF. The chain joins TRBV6-6 to TRBJ2-1, with TRBD2 matching 13 bases. Germline trimming cut 5 bases from V and 10 bases from J; bases unmatched to any gene: 5. The CDR3 extends over 14 amino acids. Germline V gives CDR1 MNHNY, CDR2 SVGAGI (reference sequence).

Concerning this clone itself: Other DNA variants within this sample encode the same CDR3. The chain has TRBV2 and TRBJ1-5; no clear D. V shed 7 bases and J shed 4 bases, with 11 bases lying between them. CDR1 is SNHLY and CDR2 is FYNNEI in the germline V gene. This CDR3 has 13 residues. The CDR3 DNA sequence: TGTGCCAGCATGCGTCAGGCGAATCAGCCCCAGCATTTT. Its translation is CASMRQANQPQHF.

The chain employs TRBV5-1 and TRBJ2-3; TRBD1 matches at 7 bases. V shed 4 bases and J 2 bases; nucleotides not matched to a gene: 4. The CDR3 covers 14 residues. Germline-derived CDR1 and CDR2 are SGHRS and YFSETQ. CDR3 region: CASSTGQPTDTQYF. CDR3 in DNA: TGCGCCAGCAGCACGGGACAGCCCACAGATACGCAGTATTTT.

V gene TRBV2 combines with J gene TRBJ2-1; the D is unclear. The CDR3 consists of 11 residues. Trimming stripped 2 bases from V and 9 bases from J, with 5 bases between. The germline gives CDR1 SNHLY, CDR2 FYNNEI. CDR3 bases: TGTGCCAGCAGTGAACCCGGTGAGCAGTTCTTC. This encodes CASSEPGEQFF.

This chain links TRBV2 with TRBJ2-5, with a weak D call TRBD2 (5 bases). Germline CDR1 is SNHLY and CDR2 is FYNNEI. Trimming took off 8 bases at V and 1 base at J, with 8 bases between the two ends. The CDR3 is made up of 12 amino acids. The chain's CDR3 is CASHRGQETQYF. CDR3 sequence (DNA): TGTGCCAGCCACCGGGGCCAAGAGACCCAGTACTTC. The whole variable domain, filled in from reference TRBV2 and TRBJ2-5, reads EPEVTQTPSHQVTQMGQEVILRCVPISNHLYFYWYRQILGQKVEFLVSFYNNEISEKSEIFDDQFSVERPDGSNFTLKIRSTKLEDSAMYFCASHRGQETQYFGPGTRLLVL.

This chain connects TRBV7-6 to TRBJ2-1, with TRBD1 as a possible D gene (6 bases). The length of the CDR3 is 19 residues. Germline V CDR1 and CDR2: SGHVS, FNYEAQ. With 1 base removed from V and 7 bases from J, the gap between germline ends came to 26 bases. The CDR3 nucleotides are TGTGCCAGCAGCTTAGGGGCGACAGGAATGGTGGGTGGTATGAATGAGCAGTTCTTC. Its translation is CASSLGATGMVGGMNEQFF.

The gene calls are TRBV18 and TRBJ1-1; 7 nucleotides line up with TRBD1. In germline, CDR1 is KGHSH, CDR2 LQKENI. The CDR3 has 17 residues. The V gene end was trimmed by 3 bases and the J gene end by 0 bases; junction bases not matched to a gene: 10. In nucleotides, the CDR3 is TGTGCCAGCTCACCGACAACAGGGGCCAACTTGAACACTGAAGCTTTCTTT. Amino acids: CASSPTTGANLNTEAFF.

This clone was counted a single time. Written as DNA, the CDR3 is TGTGCCAGCAGCTCACAGGGGGCAATCTATGGCTACACCTTC. Translated, it gives CASSSQGAIYGYTF. This rearrangement joins TRBV13 to TRBJ1-2, with 9 nucleotides matching TRBD1. The germline gives CDR1 PRHDT, CDR2 FYEKMQ (reference sequence). V shed 4 bases, J shed 4 bases, and the junction held 4 bases outside the gene matches. The CDR3 spans 14 residues.

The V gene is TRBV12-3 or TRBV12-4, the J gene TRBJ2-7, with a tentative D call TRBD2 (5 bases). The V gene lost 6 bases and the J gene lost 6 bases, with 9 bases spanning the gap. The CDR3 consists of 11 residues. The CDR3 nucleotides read TGTGCCAGCAGGAGGGTTTTCGAGCAGTACGTC. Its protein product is CASRRVFEQYV.

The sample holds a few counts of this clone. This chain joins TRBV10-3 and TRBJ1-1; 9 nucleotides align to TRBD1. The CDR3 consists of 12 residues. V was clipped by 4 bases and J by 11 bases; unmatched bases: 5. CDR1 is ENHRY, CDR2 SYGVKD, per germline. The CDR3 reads CAISGDRDRAFF. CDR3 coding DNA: TGTGCCATCAGTGGGGACAGGGACCGGGCTTTCTTT.

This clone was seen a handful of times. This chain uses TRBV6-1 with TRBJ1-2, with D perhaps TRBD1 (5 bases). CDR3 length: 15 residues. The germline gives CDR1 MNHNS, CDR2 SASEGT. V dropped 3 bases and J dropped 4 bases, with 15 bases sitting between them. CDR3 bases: TGTGCCAGCAGTGACCCGCGAGGGAGGGGCTATGGCTACACCTTC. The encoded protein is CASSDPRGRGYGYTF.

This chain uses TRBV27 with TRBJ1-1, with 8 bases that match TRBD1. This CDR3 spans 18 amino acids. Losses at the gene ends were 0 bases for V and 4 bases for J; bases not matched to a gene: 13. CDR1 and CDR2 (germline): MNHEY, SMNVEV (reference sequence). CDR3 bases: TGTGCCAGCAGTTTATCGAGGGGTCAGGGGGCCGCGGTCACTGAAGCTTTCTTT. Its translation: CASSLSRGQGAAVTEAFF.

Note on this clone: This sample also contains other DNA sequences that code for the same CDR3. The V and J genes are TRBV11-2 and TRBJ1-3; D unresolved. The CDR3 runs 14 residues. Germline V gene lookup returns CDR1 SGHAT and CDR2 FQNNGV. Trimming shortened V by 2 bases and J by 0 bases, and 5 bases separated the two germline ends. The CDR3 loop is CASSLPDSGNTIYF. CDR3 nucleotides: TGTGCCAGCAGCTTACCAGACTCTGGAAACACCATATATTTT.

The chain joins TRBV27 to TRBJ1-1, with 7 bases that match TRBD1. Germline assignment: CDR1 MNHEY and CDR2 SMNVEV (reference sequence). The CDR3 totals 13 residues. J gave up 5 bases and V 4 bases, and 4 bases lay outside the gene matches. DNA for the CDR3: TGTGCCAGCAGTTCGACAGGGAGGACTGAAGCTTTCTTT. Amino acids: CASSSTGRTEAFF.

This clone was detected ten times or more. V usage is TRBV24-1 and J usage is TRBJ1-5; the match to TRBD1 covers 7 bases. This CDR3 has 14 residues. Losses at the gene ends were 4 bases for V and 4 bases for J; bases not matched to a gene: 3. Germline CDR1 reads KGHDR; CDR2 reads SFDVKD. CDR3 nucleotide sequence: TGTGCCACCAGTGACATACAGGGGAATCAGCCCCAGCATTTT. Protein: CATSDIQGNQPQHF.

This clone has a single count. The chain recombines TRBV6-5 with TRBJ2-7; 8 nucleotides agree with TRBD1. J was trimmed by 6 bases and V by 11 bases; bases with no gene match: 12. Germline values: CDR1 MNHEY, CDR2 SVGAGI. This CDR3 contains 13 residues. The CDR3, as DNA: TGTGCCTCCAAAGTCACAGGGGGTGGCGAGCAGTACTTC. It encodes CASKVTGGGEQYF.